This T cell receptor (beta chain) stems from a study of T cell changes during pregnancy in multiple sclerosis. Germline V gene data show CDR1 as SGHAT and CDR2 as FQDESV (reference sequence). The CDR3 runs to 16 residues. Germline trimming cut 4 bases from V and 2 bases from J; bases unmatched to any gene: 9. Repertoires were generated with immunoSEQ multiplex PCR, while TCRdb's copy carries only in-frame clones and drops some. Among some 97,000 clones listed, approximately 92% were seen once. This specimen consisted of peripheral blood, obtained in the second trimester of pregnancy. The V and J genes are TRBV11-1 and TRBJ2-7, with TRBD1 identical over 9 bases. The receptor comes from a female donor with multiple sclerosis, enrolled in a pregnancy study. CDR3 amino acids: CASSYPQDRGPYEQYF. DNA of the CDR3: TGTGCCAGCAGCTACCCCCAGGACAGGGGCCCCTACGAGCAGTACTTC.